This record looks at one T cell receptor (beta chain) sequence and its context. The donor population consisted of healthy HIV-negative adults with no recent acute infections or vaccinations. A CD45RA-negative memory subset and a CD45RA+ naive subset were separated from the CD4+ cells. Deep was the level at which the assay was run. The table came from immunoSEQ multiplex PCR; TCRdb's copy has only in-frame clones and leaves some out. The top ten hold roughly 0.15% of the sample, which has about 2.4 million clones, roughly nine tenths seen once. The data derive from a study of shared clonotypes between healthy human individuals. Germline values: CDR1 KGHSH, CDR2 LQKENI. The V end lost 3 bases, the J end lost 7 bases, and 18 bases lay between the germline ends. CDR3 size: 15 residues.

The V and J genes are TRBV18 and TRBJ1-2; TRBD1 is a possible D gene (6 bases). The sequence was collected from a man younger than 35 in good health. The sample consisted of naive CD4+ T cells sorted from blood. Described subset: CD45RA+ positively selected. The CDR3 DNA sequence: TGTGCCAGCTCACCGATTCCGGGACCCAGGGGTGGCTACACCTTC. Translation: CASSPIPGPRGGYTF.